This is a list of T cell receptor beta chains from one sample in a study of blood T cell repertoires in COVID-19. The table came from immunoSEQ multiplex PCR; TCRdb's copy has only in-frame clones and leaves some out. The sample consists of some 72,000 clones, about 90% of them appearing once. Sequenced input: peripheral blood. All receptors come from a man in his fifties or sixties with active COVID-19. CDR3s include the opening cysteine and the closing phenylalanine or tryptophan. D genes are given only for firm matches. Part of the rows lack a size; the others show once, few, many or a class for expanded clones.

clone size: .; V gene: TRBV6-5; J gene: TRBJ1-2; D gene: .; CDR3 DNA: TGTGCCAGCAGTACGACGGGAACCTATGGCTACACCTTC; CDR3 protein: CASSTTGTYGYTF
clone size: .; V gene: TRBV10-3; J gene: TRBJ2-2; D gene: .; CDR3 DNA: TGTGCCATCCCTAAAGGGCGGGGGAACACCGGGGAGCTGTTTTTT; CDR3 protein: CAIPKGRGNTGELFF
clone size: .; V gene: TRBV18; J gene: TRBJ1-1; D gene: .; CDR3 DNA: TGTGCCAGCTCACTCTCCGCCACTATGAACACTGAAGCTTTCTTT; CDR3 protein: CASSLSATMNTEAFF
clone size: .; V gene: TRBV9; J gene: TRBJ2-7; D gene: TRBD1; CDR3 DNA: TGTGCCAGCAGCGTAGGACAGGGAACCGAGCAGTACTTC; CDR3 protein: CASSVGQGTEQYF
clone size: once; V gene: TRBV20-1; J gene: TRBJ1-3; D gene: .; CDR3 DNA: TGCAGTGCTAGTCCCCAGGGCCACACCATATATTTT; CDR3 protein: CSASPQGHTIYF
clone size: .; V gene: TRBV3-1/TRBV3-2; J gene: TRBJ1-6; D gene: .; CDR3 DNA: TGTGCCAGCAGCCAATTGTGGAGCTCCTATAATTCACCCCTCCACTTT; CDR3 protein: CASSQLWSSYNSPLHF
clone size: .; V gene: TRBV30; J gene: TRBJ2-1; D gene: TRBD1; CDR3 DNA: TGTGCCTGGAGTGTAGGGACAGGGAGTTTGAATGAGCAGTTCTTC; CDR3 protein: CAWSVGTGSLNEQFF
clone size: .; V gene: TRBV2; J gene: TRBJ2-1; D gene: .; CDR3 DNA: TGTGCCAGCCGCCTCAGGGGCAGGGGCGACAATGAGCAGTTCTTC; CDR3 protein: CASRLRGRGDNEQFF
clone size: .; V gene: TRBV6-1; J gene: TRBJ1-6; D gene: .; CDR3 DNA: TGTGCCAGCAGTGAAGTCGGGGGAGGATCCTATAATTCACCCCTCCACTTT; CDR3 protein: CASSEVGGGSYNSPLHF
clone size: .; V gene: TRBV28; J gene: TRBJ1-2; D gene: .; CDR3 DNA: TGTGCCAGCAGTTTTGGAGGACTCAGTGGCTACACCTTC; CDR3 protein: CASSFGGLSGYTF
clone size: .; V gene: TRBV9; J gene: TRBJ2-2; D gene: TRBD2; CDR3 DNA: TGTGCCAGCAGCGAGATACTAGCGGGAGGGAGGACCGGGGAGCTGTTTTTT; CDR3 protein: CASSEILAGGRTGELFF